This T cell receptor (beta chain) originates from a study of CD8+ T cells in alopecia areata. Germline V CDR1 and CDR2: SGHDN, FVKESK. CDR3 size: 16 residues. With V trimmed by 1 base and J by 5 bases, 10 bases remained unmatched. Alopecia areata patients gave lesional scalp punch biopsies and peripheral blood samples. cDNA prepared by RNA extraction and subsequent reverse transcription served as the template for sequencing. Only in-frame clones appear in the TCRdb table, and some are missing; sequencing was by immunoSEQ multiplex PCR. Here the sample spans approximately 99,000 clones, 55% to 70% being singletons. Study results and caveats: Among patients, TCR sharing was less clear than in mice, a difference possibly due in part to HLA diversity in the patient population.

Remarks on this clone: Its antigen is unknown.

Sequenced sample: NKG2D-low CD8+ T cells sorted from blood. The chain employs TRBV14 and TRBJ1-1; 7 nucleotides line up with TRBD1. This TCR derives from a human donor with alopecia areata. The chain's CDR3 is CASSQGDSRGVTEAFF. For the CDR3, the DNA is TGTGCCAGCAGCCAAGGGGACAGCAGGGGTGTAACTGAAGCTTTCTTT.